This T cell receptor (beta chain) was documented in a study of blood T cell repertoires in COVID-19. Profiled with immunoSEQ multiplex PCR; TCRdb holds only in-frame clones, not every one. The repertoire holds more than 100,000 clones, with about four fifths as singletons. Sequenced input: peripheral blood. This sequence was found in a woman aged 70-85 years with acute or convalescent COVID-19.

CDR3 loop: CASSVRQGNNEQFF. Written as DNA, the CDR3 is TGTGCCAGCAGCGTACGGCAGGGAAACAATGAGCAGTTCTTC. This sequence joins TRBV9 and TRBJ2-1; possibly TRBD1 for D (5 bases). The CDR3 covers 14 residues. The germline V gene has CDR1 SGDLS and CDR2 YYNGEE. Trimming took off 1 base at V and 5 bases at J, with 10 bases between the two ends.